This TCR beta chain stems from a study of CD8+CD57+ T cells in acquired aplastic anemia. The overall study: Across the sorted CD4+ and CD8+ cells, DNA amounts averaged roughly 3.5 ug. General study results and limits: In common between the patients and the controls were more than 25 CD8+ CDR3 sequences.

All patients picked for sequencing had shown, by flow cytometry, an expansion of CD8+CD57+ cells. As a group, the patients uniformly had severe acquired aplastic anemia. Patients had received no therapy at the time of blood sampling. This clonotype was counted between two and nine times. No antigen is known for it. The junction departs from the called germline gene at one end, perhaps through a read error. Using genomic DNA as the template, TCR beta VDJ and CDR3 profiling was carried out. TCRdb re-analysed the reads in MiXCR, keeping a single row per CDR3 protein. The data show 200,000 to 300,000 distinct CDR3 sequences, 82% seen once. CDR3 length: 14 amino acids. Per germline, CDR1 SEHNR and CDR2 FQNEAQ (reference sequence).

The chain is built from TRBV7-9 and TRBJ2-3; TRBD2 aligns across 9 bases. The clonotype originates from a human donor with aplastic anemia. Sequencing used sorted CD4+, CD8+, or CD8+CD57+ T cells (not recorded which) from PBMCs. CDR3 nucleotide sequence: TGTGCCAGCAGCTTTGAAAGAAGCGGGGGGACCGAGGAGTTT. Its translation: CASSFERSGGTEEF. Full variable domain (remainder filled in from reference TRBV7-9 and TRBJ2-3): DTGVSQNPRHKITKRGQNVTFRCDPISEHNRLYWYRQTLGQGPEFLTYFQNEAQLEKSRLLSDRFSAERPKGSFSTLEIQRTEQGDSAMYLCASSFERSGGTEEFGPGTRLTVL.